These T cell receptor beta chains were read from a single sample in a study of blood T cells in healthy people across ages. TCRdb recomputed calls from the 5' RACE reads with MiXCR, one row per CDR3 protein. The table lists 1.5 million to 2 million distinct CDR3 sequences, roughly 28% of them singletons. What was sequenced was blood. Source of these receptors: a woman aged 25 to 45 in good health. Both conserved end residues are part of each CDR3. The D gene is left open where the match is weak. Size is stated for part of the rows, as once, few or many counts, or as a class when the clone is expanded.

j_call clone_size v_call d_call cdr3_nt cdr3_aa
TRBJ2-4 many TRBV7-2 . TGTGCCAGCAGGAGGGGGGGGGCTCTCCAAAACATTCAGTACTTC CASRRGGALQNIQYF
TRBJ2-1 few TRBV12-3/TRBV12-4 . TGTGCCAGCAGTTTAGGCTGGGACCCGTTCTTC CASSLGWDPFF
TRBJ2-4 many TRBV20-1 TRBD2 TGCAGTGCTAGACTAGCGGGGGCCCCCTTAGCCAAAAACATTCAGTACTTC CSARLAGAPLAKNIQYF
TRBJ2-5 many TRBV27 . TGTGCCAGCAGATCAGGGGTAGGAGGGGGGACCCAGTACTTC CASRSGVGGGTQYF
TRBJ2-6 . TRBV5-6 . TGTGCCAGCAGCTTGGGTCCGGCGTCCGGGGCCAACGTCCTGACTTTC CASSLGPASGANVLTF
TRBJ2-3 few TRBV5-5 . TGTGCCAGTAGCTTGGACGGAGGGCTTAGCACAGATACGCAGTATTTT CASSLDGGLSTDTQYF
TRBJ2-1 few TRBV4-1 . TGCGCCAGCAGCCAAGACTCTAGAACGTTCTTC CASSQDSRTFF
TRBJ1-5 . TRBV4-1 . TGCGCCAGCAGCCAATCAACGACAGAGCCCCAGCATTTT CASSQSTTEPQHF
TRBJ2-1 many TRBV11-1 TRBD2 TGTGCCAGCAGCTTAGGGTCCGTCCGCGGGGGATACAATGAGCAGTTCTTC CASSLGSVRGGYNEQFF
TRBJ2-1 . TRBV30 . TGTGCCTGCACCACACTGAGTTACAATGAGCAGTTCTTC CACTTLSYNEQFF
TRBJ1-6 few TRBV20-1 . TGCAGTGCTGGGACATTTTCCAATTCACCCCTCCACTTT CSAGTFSNSPLHF
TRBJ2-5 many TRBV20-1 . TGCAGTGCTAGAACCGGGGAGACCCAGTACTTC CSARTGETQYF
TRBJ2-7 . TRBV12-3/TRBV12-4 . TGTGCCAGCAGCCCGAAAAGAGGGACAAGCGGCGAGCAGTACTTC CASSPKRGTSGEQYF
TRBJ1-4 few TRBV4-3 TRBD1 TGCGCCAGCAGCCAACAGGGGGCGTCTGAAAAACTGTTTTTT CASSQQGASEKLFF
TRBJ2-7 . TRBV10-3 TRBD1 TGTGCCATCAGTGGGGGACAGGACAATTCCTACGAGCAGTACTTC CAISGGQDNSYEQYF
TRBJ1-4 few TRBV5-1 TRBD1 TGCGCCAGCAGCCCACTGGCGGGACAGGGGAATGAAAAACTGTTTTTT CASSPLAGQGNEKLFF
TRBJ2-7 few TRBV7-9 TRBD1 TGTGCCACCTTGGGGGACAGGGTCTACGAGCAGTACTTC CATLGDRVYEQYF
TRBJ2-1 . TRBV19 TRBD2 TGTGCCAGTAGTAAGCCCCCGACTAGCGGGGGCTCCAATGAGCAGTTCTTC CASSKPPTSGGSNEQFF
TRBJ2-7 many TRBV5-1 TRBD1 TGCGCCAGCAGCTTGGGGGACAGGAGCTCCTACGAGCAGTACTTC CASSLGDRSSYEQYF
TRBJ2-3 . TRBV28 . TGTGCCAGCAGCCGGTCGGGAATCGGGGACACAGATACGCAGTATTTT CASSRSGIGDTDTQYF
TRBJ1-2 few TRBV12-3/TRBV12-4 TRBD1 TGTGCCAGCAGTTTATTGGGGACAGGGGGCGCGCACTATGGCTACACCTTC CASSLLGTGGAHYGYTF
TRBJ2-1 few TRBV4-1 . TGCGCCAGCAGCCCCCGGACTGATTCCTACAATGAGCAGTTCTTC CASSPRTDSYNEQFF
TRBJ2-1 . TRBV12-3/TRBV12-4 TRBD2 TGTGCCAGCAGTATCCAGCTACTGGGACTATCGGACAATGAGCAGTTCTTC CASSIQLLGLSDNEQFF
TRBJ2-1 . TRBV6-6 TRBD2 TGTGCCAGCAGAAAAATACTAGCGGGAGGGCAGAATGAGCAGTTCTTC CASRKILAGGQNEQFF
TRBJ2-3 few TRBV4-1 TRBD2 TGCGCCAGCAGCGCAGCGGGGGGCTCTGCAGGTACGCAGTATTTT CASSAAGGSAGTQYF
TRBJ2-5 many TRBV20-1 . TGCAGTGCAGATTTTTTCCTTATGGACAATCTAGGAGAGACCCAGTACTTC CSADFFLMDNLGETQYF
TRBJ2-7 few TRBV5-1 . TGCGCCAGCAGCTTGCCGACGACCGGCGTCTCCTACGAGCAGTACTTC CASSLPTTGVSYEQYF
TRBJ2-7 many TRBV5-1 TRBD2 TGCGCCAGCAGCTCGGTCGCACTAGCGGGGGGCTACGAGCAGTACTTC CASSSVALAGGYEQYF
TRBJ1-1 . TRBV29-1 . TGCAGCGTTGAAGACGGGCAGGGTTTAACGACTTTCTTT CSVEDGQGLTTFF
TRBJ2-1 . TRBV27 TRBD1 TGTGCCAGCCACAGGGGGAATGTAAACAATGAGCAGTTCTTC CASHRGNVNNEQFF
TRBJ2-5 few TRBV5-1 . TGCGCCAGCAGCCAGAATGGCCTAGCGTACTATCAAGAGGCCCAGTACTTC CASSQNGLAYYQEAQYF
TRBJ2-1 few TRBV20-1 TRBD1 TGCAGTGCTAGTCTCCGGGACAGGGTACCGGGGGAGCAGTTCTTC CSASLRDRVPGEQFF
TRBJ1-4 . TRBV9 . TGTGCCAGCAGCGTATATGGAGGAGCTAATGAAAAACTGTTTTTT CASSVYGGANEKLFF
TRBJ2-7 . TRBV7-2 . TGTGCCAGCAGCCCAAACCGCCAGCACGGCGGTAACGAGCAGTACTTC CASSPNRQHGGNEQYF
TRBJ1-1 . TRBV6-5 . TGTGCCAGCAGGGTTGTTGGGGACACTGAAGCTTTCTTT CASRVVGDTEAFF
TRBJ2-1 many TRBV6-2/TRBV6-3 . TGTGCCAGCAGTTACTCCTCTCCCCTCGGCGTCTACAATGAGCAGTTCTTC CASSYSSPLGVYNEQFF
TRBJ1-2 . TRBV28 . TGTGCCAGCAGTTTAAGCCAGGGGCTTGGCTACACCTTC CASSLSQGLGYTF
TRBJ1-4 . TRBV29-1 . TGCAGCGTCCAGCCCGGTCCCACACCTTCAACTAATGAAAAACTGTTTTTT CSVQPGPTPSTNEKLFF
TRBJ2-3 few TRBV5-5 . TGTGCCAGCAGCCCTGGGCCCCGACAGTCCACAGATACGCAGTATTTT CASSPGPRQSTDTQYF
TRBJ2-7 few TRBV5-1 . TGCGCCAGCCGCCCCATGGGCGCCGAGTTGAGGTTTGAGCAGTACTTC CASRPMGAELRFEQYF
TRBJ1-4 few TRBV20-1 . TGCAGTGCTACTTACACGTTATCTAATGAAAAACTGTTTTTT CSATYTLSNEKLFF
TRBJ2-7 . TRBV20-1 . TGCAGTGCTCCCAACGGGGGGCGCTACGAGCAGTACTTC CSAPNGGRYEQYF
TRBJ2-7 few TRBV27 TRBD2 TGTGCCAGCAGTCCTACCCCTAGCGGGGTTTCTGGGGAGCAGTACTTC CASSPTPSGVSGEQYF
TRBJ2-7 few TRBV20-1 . TGCAGTGCTAGCTCGGGGACCTCCGGTGCGGCGAGGACCAATGAGCAGTACTTC CSASSGTSGAARTNEQYF
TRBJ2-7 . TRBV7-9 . TGTGCCAGCAGCTTAGGACTAGGAGAGGCCGAGCAGTACTTC CASSLGLGEAEQYF
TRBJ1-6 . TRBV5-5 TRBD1 TGTGCCAGCAGTAGGCGGGGACAGACGGACTATAATTCACCCCTCCACTTT CASSRRGQTDYNSPLHF
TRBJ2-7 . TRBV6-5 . TGTGCCAGCACCCCCGGGCAGCTCTACAATGAGCAGTACTTC CASTPGQLYNEQYF
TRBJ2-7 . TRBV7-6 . TGTGCCAGCAGCTTAACGTCAGCACTCTACGAGCAGTACTTC CASSLTSALYEQYF
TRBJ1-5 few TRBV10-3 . TGTGCCATCAGTGTGGCAGGGGACAATCAGCCCCAGCATTTT CAISVAGDNQPQHF
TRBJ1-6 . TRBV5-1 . TGCGCCAGCAGCCTATTACAGGGAACGAATTCACCCCTCCACTTT CASSLLQGTNSPLHF
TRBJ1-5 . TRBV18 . TGTGCCAGCTCACCGAGGCATATTCCTCTCCAGCCCCAGCATTTT CASSPRHIPLQPQHF
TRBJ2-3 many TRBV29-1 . TGCAGCGTTCAAGGGGAAGATACGCAGTATTTT CSVQGEDTQYF
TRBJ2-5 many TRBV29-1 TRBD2 TGCAGCGTTGACCAGACTAGCGGGGGTTCGACCCAGTACTTC CSVDQTSGGSTQYF
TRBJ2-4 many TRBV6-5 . TGTGCCAGCAGTTACAGAAAACAGTACAACATTCAGTACTTC CASSYRKQYNIQYF
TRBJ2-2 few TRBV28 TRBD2 TGTGCCAGCAGTCAGACTAGCGGGGGGACTAACACCGGGGAGCTGTTTTTT CASSQTSGGTNTGELFF
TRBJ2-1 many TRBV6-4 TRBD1 TGTGCCAGCAGTCCGGGGACAGGGCCTTACAATGAGCAGTTCTTC CASSPGTGPYNEQFF